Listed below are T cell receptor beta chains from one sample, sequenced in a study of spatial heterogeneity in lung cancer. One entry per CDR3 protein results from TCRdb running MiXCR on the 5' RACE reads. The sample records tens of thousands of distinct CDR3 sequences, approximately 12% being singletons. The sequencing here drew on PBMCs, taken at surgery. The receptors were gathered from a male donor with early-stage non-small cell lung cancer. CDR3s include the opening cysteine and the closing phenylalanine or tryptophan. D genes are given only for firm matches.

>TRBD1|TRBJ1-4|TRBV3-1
CASSQFRTGLNEKLFF
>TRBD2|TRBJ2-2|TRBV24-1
CATSVSGSGGELFF
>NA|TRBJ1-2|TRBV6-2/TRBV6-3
CASSSTRTANYGYTF
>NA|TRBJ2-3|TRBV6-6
CASSYSTRRGGTDTQYF
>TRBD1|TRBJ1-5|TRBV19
CASSSLVDRGLIINQPQHF
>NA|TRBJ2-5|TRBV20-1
CSARRDQGETQYF
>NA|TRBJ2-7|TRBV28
CASSAGGRVWDEQYF
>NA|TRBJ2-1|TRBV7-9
CASSLGRATSYNEQFF
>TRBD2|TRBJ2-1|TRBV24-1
CATSDPSGGAYNEQFF
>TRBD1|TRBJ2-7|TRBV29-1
CSAGTGGSSYEQYF
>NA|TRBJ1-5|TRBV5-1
CASSLTGDQPQHF
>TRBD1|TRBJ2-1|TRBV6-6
CASSPGDRGTYNEQFF
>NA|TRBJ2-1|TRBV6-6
CASSYEPSGTLNNEQFF
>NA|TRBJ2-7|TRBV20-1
CSAPRGGNSYEQYF
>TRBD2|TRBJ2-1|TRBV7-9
CASSLSGTSSEQFF
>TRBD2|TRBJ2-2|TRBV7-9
CASSLASGSITGELFF
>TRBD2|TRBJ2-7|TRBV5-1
CASSLVPGGYYEQYF
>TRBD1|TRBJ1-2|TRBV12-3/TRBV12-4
CASSFSDRFSIYGYTF
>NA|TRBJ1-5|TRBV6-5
CASSELGQLNQPQHF
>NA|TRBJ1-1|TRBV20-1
CSARDFPMNTEAFF
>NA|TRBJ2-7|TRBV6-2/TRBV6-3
CASSYLPGAAEQYF
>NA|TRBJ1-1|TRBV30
CAWSVKSDTEAFF
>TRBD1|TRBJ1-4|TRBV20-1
CSAFVPGQGGSEKLFF
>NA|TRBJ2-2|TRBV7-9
CASSLSSLNTGELFF
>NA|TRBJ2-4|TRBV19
CASSIASKNIQYF
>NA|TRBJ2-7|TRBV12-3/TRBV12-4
CASSFVAAEQYF
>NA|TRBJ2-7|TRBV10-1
CASSEGHKPLSEGTYEQYF
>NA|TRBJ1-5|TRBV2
CASSAEYSNQPQHF
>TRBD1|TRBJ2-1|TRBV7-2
CASSLTPGTGRLRNEQFF
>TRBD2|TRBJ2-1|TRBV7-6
CASSPGGGSYNEQFF
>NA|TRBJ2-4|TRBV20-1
CSANRNQAKNIQYF
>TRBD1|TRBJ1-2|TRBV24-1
CATSDPRTGGGYTF
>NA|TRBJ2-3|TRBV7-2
CASSLFRGTDTQYF
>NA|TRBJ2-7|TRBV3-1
CASSPEPGLFSGEQYF